This record covers a single TCR beta chain. As handled by the study authors: Amplification with reference gene primers provided the estimates of nucleated cell counts. Only in-frame clones appear in the TCRdb table, and some are missing; sequencing was by immunoSEQ multiplex PCR. V and J calls and clone size are copied from that table; D and trimming were computed from the DNA. In the table there are just over 250,000 clones, 88% of which are singletons. These data come from a study of blood T cell repertoires in COVID-19. Study information: Samples taken during acute and convalescent COVID-19 were collected in the United States, Italy and Spain. T cells, B-cell-depleted T cells, or PBMCs supplied cDNA or gDNA.

Trimming took 7 bases from V and 2 from J, leaving 15 bases between them. This CDR3 region has 15 residues. Germline CDR1 and CDR2: LNHDA and SQIVND (reference sequence). V is TRBV19 and J is TRBJ2-1; the D gene is possibly TRBD2 (5 bases). The sample was peripheral blood. The clonotype originates from a man aged 55 to 70 who had recovered from COVID-19. This CDR3 reads CASTSQDLAYNEQFF. CDR3 DNA: TGTGCCAGTACTAGCCAGGACCTCGCCTACAATGAGCAGTTCTTC. Together with reference TRBV19 and TRBJ2-1, the CDR3 gives the full variable domain: DGGITQSPKYLFRKEGQNVTLSCEQNLNHDAMYWYRQDPGQGLRLIYYSQIVNDFQKGDIAEGYSVSREKKESFPLTVTSAQKNPTAFYLCASTSQDLAYNEQFFGPGTRLTVL.